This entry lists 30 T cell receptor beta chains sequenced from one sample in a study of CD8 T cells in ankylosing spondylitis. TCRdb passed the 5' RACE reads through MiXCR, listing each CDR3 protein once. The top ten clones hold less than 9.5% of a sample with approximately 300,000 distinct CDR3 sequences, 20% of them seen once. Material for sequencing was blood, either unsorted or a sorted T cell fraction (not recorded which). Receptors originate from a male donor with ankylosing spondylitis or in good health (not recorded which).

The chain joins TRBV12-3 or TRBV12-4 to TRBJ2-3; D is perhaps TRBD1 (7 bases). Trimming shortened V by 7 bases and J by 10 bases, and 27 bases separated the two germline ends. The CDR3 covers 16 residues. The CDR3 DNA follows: TGTGCCAGCAACCCTGGAGGGGGCCCTAGGCACGATGCGCAGTATTTT. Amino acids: CASNPGGGPRHDAQYF.

The CDR3 DNA follows: TGCGCCAGCAGCGGCGGGGCTAGCGGGAGCTCCTACAATGAGCAGTTCTTC. It specifies CASSGGASGSSYNEQFF. This chain joins TRBV5-1 and TRBJ2-1; the match to TRBD2 covers 10 bases. The CDR3 contains 17 residues. The V gene's germline CDR1 is SGHRS and CDR2 YFSETQ. The V and J ends lost 4 bases and 0 bases, in that order; junction bases with no gene match: 7.

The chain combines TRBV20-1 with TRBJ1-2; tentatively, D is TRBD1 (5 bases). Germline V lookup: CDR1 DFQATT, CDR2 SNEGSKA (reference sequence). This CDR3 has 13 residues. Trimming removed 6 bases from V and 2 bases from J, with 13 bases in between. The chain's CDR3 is CSARPGVNYGYTF. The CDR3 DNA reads TGCAGTGCCAGGCCGGGGGTCAACTATGGCTACACCTTC.

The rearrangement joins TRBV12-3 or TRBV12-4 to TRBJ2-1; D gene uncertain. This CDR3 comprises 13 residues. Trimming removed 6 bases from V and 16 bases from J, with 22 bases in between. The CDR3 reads CASSQSGGGTSFF. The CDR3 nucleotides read TGTGCCAGCAGCCAGTCGGGTGGCGGTACAAGTTTCTTC.

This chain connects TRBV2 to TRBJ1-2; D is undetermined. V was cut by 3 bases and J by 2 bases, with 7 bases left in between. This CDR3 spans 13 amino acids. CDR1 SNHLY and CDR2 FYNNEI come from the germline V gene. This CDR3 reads CASSDTLNYGYTF. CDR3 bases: TGTGCCAGCAGTGACACGCTGAACTATGGCTACACCTTC.

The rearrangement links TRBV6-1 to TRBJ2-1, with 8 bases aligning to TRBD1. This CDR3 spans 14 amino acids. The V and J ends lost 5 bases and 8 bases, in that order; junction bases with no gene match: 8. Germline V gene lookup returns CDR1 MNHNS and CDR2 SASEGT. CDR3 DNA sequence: TGTGCCAGCAGTCCAGGACAGGGATGGGATGAGCAGTTCTTC. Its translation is CASSPGQGWDEQFF.

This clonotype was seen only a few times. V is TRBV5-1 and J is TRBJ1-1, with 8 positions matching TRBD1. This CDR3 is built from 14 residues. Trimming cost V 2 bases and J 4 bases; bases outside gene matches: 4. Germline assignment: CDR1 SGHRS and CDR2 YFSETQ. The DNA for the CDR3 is TGCGCCAGCAGCTTAGAAACAGGGGGCACTGAAGCTTTCTTT. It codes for CASSLETGGTEAFF.

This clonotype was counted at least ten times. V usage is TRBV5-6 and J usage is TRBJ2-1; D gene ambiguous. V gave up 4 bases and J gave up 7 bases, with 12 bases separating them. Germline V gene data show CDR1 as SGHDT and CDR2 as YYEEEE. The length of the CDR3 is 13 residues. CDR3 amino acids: CASSVGRKNEQFF. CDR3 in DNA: TGTGCCAGCAGCGTAGGACGGAAAAATGAGCAGTTCTTC.

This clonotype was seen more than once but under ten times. In DNA form, the CDR3 reads TGTGCCTCGCATAGGGCGGGAGGTACACTTCTGTTCTTC. Encoded protein: CASHRAGGTLLFF. The chain has TRBV25-1 and TRBJ2-1; 8 bases map to TRBD2. This CDR3 is 13 amino acids long. The trim removed 11 bases at V and 15 bases at J, leaving 18 bases unmatched. CDR1 is MGHDK, CDR2 SYGVNS, per germline.

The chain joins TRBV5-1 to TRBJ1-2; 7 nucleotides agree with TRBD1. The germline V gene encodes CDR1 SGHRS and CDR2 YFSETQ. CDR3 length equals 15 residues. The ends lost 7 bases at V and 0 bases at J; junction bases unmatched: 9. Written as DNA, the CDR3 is TGCGCCAGCCGACAGGGATTATCAGCTAACTATGGCTACACCTTC. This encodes CASRQGLSANYGYTF.

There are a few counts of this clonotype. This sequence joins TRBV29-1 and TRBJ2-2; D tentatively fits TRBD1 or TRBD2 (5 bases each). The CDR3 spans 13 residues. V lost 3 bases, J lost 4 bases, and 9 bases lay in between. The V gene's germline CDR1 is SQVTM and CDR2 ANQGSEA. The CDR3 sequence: CSVDNGGTGELFF. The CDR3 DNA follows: TGCAGCGTTGATAATGGGGGCACCGGGGAGCTGTTTTTT.

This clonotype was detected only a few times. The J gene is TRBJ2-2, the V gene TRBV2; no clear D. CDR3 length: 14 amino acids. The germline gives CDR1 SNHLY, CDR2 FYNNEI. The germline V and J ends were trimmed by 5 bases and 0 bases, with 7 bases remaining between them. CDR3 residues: CASSTRTNTGELFF. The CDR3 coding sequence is TGTGCCAGCAGTACCAGGACGAACACCGGGGAGCTGTTTTTT.

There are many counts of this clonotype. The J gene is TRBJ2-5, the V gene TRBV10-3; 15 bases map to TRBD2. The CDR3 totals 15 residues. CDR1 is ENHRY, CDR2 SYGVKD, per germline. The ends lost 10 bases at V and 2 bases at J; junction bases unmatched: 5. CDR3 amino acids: CATGTSGGIQETQYF. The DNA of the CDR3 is TGTGCCACTGGGACTAGCGGGGGGATACAAGAGACCCAGTACTTC.

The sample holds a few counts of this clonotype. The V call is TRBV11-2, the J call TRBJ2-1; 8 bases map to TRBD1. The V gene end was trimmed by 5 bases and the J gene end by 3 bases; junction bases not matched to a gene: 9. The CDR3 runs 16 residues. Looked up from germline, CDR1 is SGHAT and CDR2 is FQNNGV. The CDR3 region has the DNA TGTGCCAGCAGCCCCCGGGACAGGTATCGCTACAATGAGCAGTTCTTC. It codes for CASSPRDRYRYNEQFF.

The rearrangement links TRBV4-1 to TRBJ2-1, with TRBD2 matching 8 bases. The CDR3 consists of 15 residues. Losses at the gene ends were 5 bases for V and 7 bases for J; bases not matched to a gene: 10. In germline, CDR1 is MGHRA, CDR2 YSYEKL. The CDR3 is CASSAGTRKNNEQFF. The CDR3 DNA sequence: TGCGCCAGCAGCGCCGGGACTAGAAAGAATAATGAGCAGTTCTTC.

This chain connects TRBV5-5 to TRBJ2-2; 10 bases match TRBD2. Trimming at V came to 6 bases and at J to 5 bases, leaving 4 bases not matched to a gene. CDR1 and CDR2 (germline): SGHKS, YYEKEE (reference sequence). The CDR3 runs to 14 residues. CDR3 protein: CASKLAGVTGELFF. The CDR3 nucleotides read TGTGCCAGCAAGCTAGCGGGAGTAACCGGGGAGCTGTTTTTT.

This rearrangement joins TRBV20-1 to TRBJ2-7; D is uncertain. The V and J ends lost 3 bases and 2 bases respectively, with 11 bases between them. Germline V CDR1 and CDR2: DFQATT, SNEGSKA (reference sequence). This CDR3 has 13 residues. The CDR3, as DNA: TGCAGTGCTAGTTTGGACGCAACCTACGAGCAGTACGTC. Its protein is CSASLDATYEQYV.

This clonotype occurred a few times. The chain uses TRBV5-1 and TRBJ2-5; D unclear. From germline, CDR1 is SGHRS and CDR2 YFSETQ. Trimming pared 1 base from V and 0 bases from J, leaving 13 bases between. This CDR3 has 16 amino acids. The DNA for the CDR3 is TGCGCCAGCAGCTTGTATTCAGGAGCGTACCAAGAGACCCAGTACTTC. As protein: CASSLYSGAYQETQYF.

Here the CDR3 DNA reads TGCGCCAGCAGCTTGGAGGGGGGGACCCAGTACTTC. This codes for CASSLEGGTQYF. J is TRBJ2-5 and V is TRBV5-1; D possibly matches TRBD1 or TRBD2 (6 bases each). CDR1 and CDR2 from the germline V gene are SGHRS and YFSETQ. V dropped 0 bases and J dropped 7 bases, with 7 bases sitting between them. This CDR3 contains 12 residues.

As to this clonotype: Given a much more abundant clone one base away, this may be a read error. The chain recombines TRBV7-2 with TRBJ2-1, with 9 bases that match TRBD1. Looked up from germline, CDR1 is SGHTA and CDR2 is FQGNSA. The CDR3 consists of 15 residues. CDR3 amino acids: CASIVQGAGYNVQFF. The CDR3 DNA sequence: TGTGCCAGCATCGTACAGGGGGCGGGCTACAATGTGCAGTTCTTC. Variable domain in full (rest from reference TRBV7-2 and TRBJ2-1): GAGVSQSPSNKVTEKGKDVELRCDPISGHTALYWYRQSLGQGLEFLIYFQGNSAPDKSGLPSDRFSAERTGGSVSTLTIQRTQQEDSAVYLCASIVQGAGYNVQFFGPGTRLTVL.

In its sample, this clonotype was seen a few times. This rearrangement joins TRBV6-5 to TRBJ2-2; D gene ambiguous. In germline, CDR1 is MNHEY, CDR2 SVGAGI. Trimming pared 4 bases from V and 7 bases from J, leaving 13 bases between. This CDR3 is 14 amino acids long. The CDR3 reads CASSSAISDGELFF. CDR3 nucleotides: TGTGCCAGCAGTTCAGCTATTTCGGACGGGGAGCTGTTTTTT.

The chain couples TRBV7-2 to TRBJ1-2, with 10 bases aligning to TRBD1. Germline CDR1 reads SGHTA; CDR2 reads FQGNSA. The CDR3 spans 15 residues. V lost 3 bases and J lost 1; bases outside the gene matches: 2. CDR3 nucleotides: TGTGCCAGCAGCTTGGACAGGGGGGATAACTATGGCTACACCTTC. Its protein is CASSLDRGDNYGYTF.

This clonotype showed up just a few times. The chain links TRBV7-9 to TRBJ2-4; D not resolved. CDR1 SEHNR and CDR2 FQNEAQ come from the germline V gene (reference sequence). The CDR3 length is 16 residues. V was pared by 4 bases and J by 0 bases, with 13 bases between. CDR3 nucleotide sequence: TGTGCCAGCAGCTCTACCATAATATTAGCCAAAAACATTCAGTACTTC. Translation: CASSSTIILAKNIQYF.

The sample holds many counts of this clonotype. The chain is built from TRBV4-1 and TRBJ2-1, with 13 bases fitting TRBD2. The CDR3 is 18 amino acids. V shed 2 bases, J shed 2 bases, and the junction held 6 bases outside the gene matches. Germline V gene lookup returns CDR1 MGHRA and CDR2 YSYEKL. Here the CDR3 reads CASSQRTSGSMTYNEQFF. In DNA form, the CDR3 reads TGCGCCAGCAGCCAACGGACTAGCGGGAGTATGACCTACAATGAGCAGTTCTTC.

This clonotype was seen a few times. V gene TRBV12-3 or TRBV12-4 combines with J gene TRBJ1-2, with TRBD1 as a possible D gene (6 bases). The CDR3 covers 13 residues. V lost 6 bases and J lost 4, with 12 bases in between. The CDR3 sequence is CASSQGTSYGYTF. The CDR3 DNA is TGTGCCAGCAGCCAGGGGACCTCCTATGGCTACACCTTC.

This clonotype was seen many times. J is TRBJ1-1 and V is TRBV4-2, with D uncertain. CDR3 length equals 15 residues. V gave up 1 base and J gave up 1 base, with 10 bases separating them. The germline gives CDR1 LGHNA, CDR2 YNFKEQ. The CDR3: CASSQAANTNTEAFF. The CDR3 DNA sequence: TGTGCCAGCAGCCAAGCGGCCAATACGAACACTGAAGCTTTCTTT.

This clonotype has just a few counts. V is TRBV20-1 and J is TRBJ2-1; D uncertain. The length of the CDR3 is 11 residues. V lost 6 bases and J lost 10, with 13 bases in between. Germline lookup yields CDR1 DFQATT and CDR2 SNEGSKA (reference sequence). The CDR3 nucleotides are TGCAGTGCCCCCCTCGGCCGGGAGCAGTTCTTC. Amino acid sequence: CSAPLGREQFF.

Here the CDR3 reads CASSERTVEQFF. In DNA, the CDR3 is TGTGCCAGCAGTGAGCGTACAGTTGAGCAGTTCTTC. The chain employs TRBV2 and TRBJ2-1; D unresolved. Germline loops: CDR1 SNHLY, CDR2 FYNNEI. V was trimmed by 3 bases and J by 9 bases, leaving 9 bases between them. The CDR3 is made up of 12 amino acids.

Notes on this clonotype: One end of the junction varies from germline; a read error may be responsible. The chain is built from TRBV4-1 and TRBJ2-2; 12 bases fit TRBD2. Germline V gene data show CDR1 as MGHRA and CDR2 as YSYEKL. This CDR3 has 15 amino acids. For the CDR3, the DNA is TGCACCAGCAGCGAACTAGCGGGAGGCACCGGGGAGCTGTTTTTT. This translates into CTSSELAGGTGELFF.

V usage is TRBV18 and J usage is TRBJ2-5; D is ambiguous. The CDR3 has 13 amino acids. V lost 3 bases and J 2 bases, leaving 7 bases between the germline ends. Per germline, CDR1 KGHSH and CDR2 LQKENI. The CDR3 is CASSPTRQETQYF. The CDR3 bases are TGTGCCAGCTCACCGACACGACAAGAGACCCAGTACTTC. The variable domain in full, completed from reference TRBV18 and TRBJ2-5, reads NAGVMQNPRHLVRRRGQEARLRCSPMKGHSHVYWYRQLPEEGLKFMVYLQKENIIDESGMPKERFSAEFPKEGPSILRIQQVVRGDSAAYFCASSPTRQETQYFGPGTRLLVL.